Shown below are 7 T cell receptor beta chains from a single sample sequenced in a study of shared clonotypes between healthy human individuals. Naive CD8 cells, CD45RO-negative and positively selected for CCR7, excluded terminally differentiated effector memory CD45RA+ cells. Using immunoSEQ multiplex PCR, the repertoire was profiled, and TCRdb retains in-frame clones only, with some absent. The sample shows about 2 million clones, around 96% of them seen only once. The sequenced sample was naive CD8+ T cells sorted from blood. Receptors were obtained from a man between 18 and 29 years old in good health.

Concerning this clone itself: Other nucleotide sequences in the sample specify the same CDR3. The genes are TRBV11-2 and TRBJ1-3; D is uncertain. Germline V gene sequence: CDR1 SGHAT, CDR2 FQNNGV. CDR3 length: 12 amino acids. Deletions cut 3 bases from V and 4 bases from J, with 4 bases between. CDR3 residues: CASSFEGNTIYF. The DNA of the CDR3 is TGTGCCAGCAGCTTCGAGGGAAACACCATATATTTT. The entire variable domain, with the rest obtained from reference TRBV11-2 and TRBJ1-3, is as follows: EAGVAQSPRYKIIEKRQSVAFWCNPISGHATLYWYQQILGQGPKLLIQFQNNGVVDDSQLPKDRFSAERLKGVDSTLKIQPAKLEDSAVYLCASSFEGNTIYFGEGSWLTVV.

This chain connects TRBV28 to TRBJ1-6; unclear D gene. The germline V and J ends were trimmed by 5 bases and 10 bases, with 15 bases remaining between them. Looked up from germline, CDR1 is MDHEN and CDR2 is SYDVKM. The CDR3 has 14 residues. Written as DNA, the CDR3 is TGTGCCAGCAGTCCGACGACACTGGGGTCACCCCTCCACTTT. This encodes CASSPTTLGSPLHF. Using reference TRBV28 and TRBJ1-6 for the parts outside the CDR3, the full variable domain is DVKVTQSSRYLVKRTGEKVFLECVQDMDHENMFWYRQDPGLGLRLIYFSYDVKMKEKGDIPEGYSVSREKKERFSLILESASTNQTSMYLCASSPTTLGSPLHFGNGTRLTVT.

The J gene is TRBJ2-1, the V gene TRBV25-1; 9 positions agree with TRBD1. Per germline, CDR1 MGHDK and CDR2 SYGVNS. The CDR3 is 15 amino acids. Trimming at V came to 1 base and at J to 3 bases, leaving 1 base not matched to a gene. The CDR3 sequence is CASSELGQGYNEQFF. The CDR3 DNA reads TGTGCCAGCAGTGAATTGGGACAGGGCTACAATGAGCAGTTCTTC.

V usage is TRBV4-1 and J usage is TRBJ1-2; tentative D call: TRBD1 (6 bases). V shed 0 bases and J shed 2 bases, with 10 bases lying between them. The germline V gene encodes CDR1 MGHRA and CDR2 YSYEKL. The CDR3 spans 15 residues. CDR3 in DNA: TGCGCCAGCAGCCAAGATGCCACAGGGAACTATGGCTACACCTTC. Protein sequence: CASSQDATGNYGYTF.

The chain recombines TRBV7-9 with TRBJ2-7; 8 nucleotides line up with TRBD1. The trim removed 3 bases at V and 5 bases at J, leaving 6 bases unmatched. In germline, CDR1 is SEHNR, CDR2 FQNEAQ (reference sequence). The CDR3 is made up of 14 amino acids. CDR3 coding DNA: TGTGCCAGCAGCTTCGCAGGGGGCGCGGACGAGCAGTACTTC. Translating it yields CASSFAGGADEQYF.

The chain recombines TRBV7-6 with TRBJ1-2; possible D gene TRBD1, 5 bases. Trimming cost V 0 bases and J 6 bases, with 8 bases left between them. Germline V CDR1 and CDR2: SGHVS, FNYEAQ. The CDR3 loop spans 13 amino acids. DNA for the CDR3: TGTGCCAGCAGCTTAGCGGGAGGGGATGGCTACACCTTC. It codes for CASSLAGGDGYTF.

This clone occurred once. The CDR3 DNA follows: TGTGCCAGCAAATATGCGCAGTATTTT. Protein sequence: CASKYAQYF. The chain has TRBV27 and TRBJ2-3; D ambiguous. This CDR3 region has 9 residues. Trimming pared 7 bases from V and 10 bases from J, leaving 6 bases between. Germline V gene lookup returns CDR1 MNHEY and CDR2 SMNVEV (reference sequence).